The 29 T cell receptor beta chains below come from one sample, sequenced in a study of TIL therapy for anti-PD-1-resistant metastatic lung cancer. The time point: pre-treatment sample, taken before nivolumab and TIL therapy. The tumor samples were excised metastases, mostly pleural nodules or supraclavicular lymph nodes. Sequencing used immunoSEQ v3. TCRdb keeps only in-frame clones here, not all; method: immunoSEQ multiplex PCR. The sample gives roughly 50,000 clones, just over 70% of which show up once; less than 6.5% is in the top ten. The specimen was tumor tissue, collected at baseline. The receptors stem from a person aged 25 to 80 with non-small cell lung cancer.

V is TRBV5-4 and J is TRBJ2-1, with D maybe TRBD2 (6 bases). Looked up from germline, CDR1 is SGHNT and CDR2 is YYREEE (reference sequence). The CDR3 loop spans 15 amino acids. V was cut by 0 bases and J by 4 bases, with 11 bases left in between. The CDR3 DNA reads TGTGCCAGCAGCTTGGCCGGAGGGAATTACAATGAGCAGTTCTTC. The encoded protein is CASSLAGGNYNEQFF.

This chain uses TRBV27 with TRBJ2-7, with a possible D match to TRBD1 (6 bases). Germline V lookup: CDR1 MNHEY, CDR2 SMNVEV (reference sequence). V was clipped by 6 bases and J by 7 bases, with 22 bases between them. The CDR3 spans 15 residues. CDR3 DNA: TGTGCCAGCAGCCTTCGCATTACAGGGTCGGAAGAGCAGTACTTC. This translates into CASSLRITGSEEQYF.

Written as DNA, the CDR3 is TGTGCCAGCAGGCGGACTCTAGCTTTCTTT. Encoded protein: CASRRTLAFF. The rearrangement uses TRBV28 and TRBJ1-1; D is unresolved. There are 10 residues in the CDR3. Germline CDR1 reads MDHEN; CDR2 reads SYDVKM. Between the trimmed V and J ends, which lost 6 bases and 10 bases, there was a span of 9 bases.

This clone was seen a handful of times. The CDR3 DNA reads TGTGCCAGCAGTCGTCTCCTAGACTTACTCTACGAGCAGTACTTC. Its translation: CASSRLLDLLYEQYF. V gene TRBV28 combines with J gene TRBJ2-7; D call uncertain. CDR3 length: 15 amino acids. V was clipped by 5 bases and J by 3 bases, with 17 bases between them. Germline V CDR1 and CDR2: MDHEN, SYDVKM.

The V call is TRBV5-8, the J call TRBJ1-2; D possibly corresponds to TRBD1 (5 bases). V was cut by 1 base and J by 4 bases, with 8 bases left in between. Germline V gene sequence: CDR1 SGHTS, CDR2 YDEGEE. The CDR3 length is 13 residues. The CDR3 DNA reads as TGTGCCAGCAGCTTGCGGGGGTTCTATGGCTACACCTTC. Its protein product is CASSLRGFYGYTF.

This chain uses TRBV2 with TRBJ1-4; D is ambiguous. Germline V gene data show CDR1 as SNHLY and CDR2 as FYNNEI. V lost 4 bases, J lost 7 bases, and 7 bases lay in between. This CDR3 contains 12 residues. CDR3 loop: CASSARVEKLFF. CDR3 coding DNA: TGTGCCAGCAGTGCTAGAGTTGAAAAACTGTTTTTT.

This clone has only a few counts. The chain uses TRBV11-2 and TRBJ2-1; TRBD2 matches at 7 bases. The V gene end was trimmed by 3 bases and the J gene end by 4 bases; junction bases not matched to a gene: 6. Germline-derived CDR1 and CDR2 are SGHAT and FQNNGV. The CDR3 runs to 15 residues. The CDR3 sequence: CASSLISGAYNEQFF. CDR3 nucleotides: TGTGCCAGCAGCTTGATCAGCGGGGCTTACAATGAGCAGTTCTTC.

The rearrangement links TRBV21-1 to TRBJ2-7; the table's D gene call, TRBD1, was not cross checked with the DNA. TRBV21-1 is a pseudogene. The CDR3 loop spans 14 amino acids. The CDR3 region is CASKGQGATHEQYF. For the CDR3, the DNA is TGTGCCAGCAAGGGACAGGGGGCCACCCACGAGCAGTACTTC.

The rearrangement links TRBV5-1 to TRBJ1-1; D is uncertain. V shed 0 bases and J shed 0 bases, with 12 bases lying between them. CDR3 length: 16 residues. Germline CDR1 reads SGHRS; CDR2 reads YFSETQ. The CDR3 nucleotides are TGCGCCAGCAGCTTGGATCGCGGGAACATGAACACTGAAGCTTTCTTT. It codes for CASSLDRGNMNTEAFF. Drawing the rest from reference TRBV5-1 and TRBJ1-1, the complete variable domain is KAGVTQTPRYLIKTRGQQVTLSCSPISGHRSVSWYQQTPGQGLQFLFEYFSETQRNKGNFPGRFSGRQFSNSRSEMNVSTLELGDSALYLCASSLDRGNMNTEAFFGQGTRLTVV.

CDR3 region: CASSQDPTSGGSYF. CDR3 nucleotide sequence: TGCGCCAGCAGCCAAGACCCTACTAGCGGGGGGTCGTACTTC. The chain links TRBV4-1 to TRBJ2-7; TRBD2 matches at 12 bases. Germline V gene lookup returns CDR1 MGHRA and CDR2 YSYEKL. After removal of 0 bases from V and 12 bases from J, the junction contained 6 bases not matched to a gene. This CDR3 is 14 amino acids long.

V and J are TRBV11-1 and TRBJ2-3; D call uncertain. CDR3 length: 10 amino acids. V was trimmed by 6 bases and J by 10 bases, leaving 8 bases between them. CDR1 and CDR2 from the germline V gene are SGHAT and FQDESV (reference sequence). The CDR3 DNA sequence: TGTGCCAGCAGAGGGTATCCGCAGTATTTT. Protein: CASRGYPQYF.

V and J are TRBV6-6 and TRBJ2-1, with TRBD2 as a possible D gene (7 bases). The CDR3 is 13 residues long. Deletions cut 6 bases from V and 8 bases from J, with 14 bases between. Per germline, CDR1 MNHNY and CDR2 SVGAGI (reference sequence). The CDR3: CASSRKGGDEQFF. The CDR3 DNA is TGTGCCAGCAGCCGCAAGGGGGGGGATGAGCAGTTCTTC.

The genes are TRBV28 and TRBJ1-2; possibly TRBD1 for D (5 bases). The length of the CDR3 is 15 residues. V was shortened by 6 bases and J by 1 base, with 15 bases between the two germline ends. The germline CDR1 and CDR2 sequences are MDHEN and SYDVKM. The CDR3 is CASSAYVGHNYGYTF. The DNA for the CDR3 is TGTGCCAGCAGCGCTTACGTGGGGCATAACTATGGCTACACCTTC.

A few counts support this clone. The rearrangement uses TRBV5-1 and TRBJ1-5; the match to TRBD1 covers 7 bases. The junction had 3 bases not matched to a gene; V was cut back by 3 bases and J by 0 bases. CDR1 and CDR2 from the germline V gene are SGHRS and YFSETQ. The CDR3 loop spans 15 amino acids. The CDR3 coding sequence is TGCGCCAGCAGCTACTCAGGGGGTAGCAATCAGCCCCAGCATTTT. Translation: CASSYSGGSNQPQHF.

CDR3 sequence: CASSPARGILGYTF. The CDR3 DNA is TGTGCCAGCAGCCCCGCGCGGGGGATCCTTGGCTACACCTTC. The chain couples TRBV7-9 to TRBJ1-2; a possible D gene is TRBD1 (5 bases). V shed 5 bases and J shed 7 bases, with 17 bases lying between them. The CDR3 covers 14 residues. CDR1 is SEHNR and CDR2 is FQNEAQ in the germline V gene (reference sequence).

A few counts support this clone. The CDR3 region is CASSHNRGTGELFF. DNA for the CDR3: TGTGCCAGCAGCCACAACAGGGGCACCGGGGAGCTGTTTTTT. The gene calls are TRBV7-2 and TRBJ2-2; 7 positions match TRBD1. With V trimmed by 5 bases and J by 4 bases, 4 bases remained unmatched. The length of the CDR3 is 14 residues. Germline values: CDR1 SGHTA, CDR2 FQGNSA.

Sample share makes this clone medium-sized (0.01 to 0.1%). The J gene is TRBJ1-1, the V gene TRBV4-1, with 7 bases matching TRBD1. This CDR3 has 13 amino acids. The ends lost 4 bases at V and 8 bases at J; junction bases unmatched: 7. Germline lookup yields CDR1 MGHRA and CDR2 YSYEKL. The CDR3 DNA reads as TGCGCCAGCAGCCCTTGGGTGGGACAGGAAGCTTTCTTT. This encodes CASSPWVGQEAFF.

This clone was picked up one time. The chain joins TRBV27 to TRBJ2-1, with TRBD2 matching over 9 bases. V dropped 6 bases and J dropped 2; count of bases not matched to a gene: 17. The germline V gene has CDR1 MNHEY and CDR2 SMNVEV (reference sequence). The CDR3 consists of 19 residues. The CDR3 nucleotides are TGTGCCAGCAGACCACTACCCCATTTAGCGGGAGCAACCTACAATGAGCAGTTCTTC. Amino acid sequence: CASRPLPHLAGATYNEQFF.

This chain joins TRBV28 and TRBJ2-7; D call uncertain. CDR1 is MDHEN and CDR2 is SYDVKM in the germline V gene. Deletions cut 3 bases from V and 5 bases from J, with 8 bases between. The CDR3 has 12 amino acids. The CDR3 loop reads CASSFLGNEQYF. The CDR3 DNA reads TGTGCCAGCAGTTTCTTGGGCAACGAGCAGTACTTC.

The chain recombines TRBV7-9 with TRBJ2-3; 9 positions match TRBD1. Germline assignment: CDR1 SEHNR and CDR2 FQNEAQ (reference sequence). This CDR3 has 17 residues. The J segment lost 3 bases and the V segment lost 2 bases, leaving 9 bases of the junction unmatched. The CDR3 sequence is CASSLPTGGLRTDTQYF. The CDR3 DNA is TGTGCCAGCAGCTTACCTACAGGGGGCTTACGGACAGATACGCAGTATTTT.

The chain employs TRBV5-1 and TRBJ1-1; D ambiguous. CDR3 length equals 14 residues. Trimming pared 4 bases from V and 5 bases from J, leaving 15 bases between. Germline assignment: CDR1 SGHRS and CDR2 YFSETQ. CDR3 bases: TGCGCCAGCAGCGTAGGTTTAGGTCCTACTGAAGCTTTCTTT. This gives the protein CASSVGLGPTEAFF.

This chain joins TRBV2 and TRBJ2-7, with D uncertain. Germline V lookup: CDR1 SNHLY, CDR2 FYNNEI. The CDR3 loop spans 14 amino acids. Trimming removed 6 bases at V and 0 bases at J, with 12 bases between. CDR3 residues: CASRALPSSYEQYF. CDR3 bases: TGTGCCAGCAGGGCACTCCCGAGCTCCTACGAGCAGTACTTC.

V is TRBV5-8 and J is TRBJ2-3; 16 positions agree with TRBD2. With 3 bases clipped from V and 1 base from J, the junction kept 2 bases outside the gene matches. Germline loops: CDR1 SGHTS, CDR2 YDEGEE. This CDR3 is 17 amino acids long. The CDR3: CASSWGLAGGGTDTQYF. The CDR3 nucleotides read TGTGCCAGCAGCTGGGGACTAGCGGGGGGGGGCACAGATACGCAGTATTTT.

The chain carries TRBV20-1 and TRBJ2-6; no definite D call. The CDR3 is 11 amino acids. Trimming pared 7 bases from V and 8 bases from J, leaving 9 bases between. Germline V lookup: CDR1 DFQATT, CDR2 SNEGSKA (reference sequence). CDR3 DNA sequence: TGCAGTGGTATGCTCTCCAACGTCCTGACTTTC. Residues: CSGMLSNVLTF.

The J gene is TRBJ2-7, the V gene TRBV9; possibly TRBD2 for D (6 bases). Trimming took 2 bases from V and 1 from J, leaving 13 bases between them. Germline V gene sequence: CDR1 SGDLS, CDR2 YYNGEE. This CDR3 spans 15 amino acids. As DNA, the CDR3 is TGTGCCAGCAGCGTGGGGACTCTTAGTTCCTACGAGCAGTACTTC. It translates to CASSVGTLSSYEQYF.

Here the CDR3 reads CASSYRQGGDTEAFF. In DNA, the CDR3 is TGCGCCAGCAGCTACCGACAGGGTGGGGACACTGAAGCTTTCTTT. The rearrangement uses TRBV5-1 and TRBJ1-1, with 7 nucleotides matching TRBD1. With V trimmed by 3 bases and J by 3 bases, 8 bases remained unmatched. The CDR3 length is 15 residues. Per the germline V gene, CDR1 is SGHRS and CDR2 is YFSETQ.

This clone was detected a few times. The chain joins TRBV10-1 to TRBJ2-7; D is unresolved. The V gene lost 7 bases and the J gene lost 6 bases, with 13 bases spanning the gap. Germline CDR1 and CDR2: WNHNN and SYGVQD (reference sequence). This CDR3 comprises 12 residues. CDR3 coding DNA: TGCGCCAGCAAGTACTGTTCTATCGAGCAGTACTTC. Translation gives CASKYCSIEQYF.

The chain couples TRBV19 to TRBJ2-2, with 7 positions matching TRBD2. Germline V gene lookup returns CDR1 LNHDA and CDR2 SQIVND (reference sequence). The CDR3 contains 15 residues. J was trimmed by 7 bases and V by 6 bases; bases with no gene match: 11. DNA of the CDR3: TGTGCCAGTAGGAAGAGCGGGGCTCAGTACGGGGAGCTGTTTTTT. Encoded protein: CASRKSGAQYGELFF.

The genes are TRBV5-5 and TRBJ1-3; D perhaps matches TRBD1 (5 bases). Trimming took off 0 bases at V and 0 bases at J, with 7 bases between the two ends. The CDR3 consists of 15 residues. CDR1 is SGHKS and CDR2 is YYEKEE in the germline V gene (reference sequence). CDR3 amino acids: CASSLEGFSGNTIYF. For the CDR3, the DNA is TGTGCCAGCAGCTTGGAGGGGTTCTCTGGAAACACCATATATTTT.